Listed below are T cell receptor beta chains from one sample, sequenced in a study of cytomegalovirus exposure and HLA in healthy donors. Measured with immunoSEQ multiplex PCR; TCRdb has only the in-frame clones, and not every one. The sample holds some 120,000 clones, about 68% seen once. The specimen was PBMCs. The origin of the receptors is a middle-aged woman in good health and CMV-seropositive. The CDR3 runs from the conserved cysteine through the conserved F or W. The order of the fields is clone size, V gene, J gene, D gene, CDR3 protein, CDR3 DNA. D genes are given only for firm matches. Size is stated for part of the rows, as once, few or many counts, or as a class when the clone is expanded.

.,TRBV5-8,TRBJ2-5,TRBD1,CASSLGRAGGQQETQYF,TGTGCCAGCAGCTTGGGAAGGGCAGGGGGCCAACAAGAGACCCAGTACTTC
.,TRBV6-4,TRBJ2-3,.,CASSDYNTDTQYF,TGTGCCAGCAGTGACTATAACACAGATACGCAGTATTTT
few,TRBV5-4,TRBJ2-5,TRBD1,CASSPWTGLETQYF,TGTGCCAGCAGCCCCTGGACAGGACTTGAGACCCAGTACTTC
.,TRBV29-1,TRBJ2-1,.,CSVYLRTGRNEQFF,TGCAGCGTTTATTTGAGGACTGGAAGAAATGAGCAGTTCTTC
.,TRBV11-1,TRBJ2-2,.,CASSTDSGTGELFF,TGTGCCAGCAGCACGGACTCCGGCACCGGGGAGCTGTTTTTT
.,TRBV7-9,TRBJ1-4,.,CASSLADTRNEKLFF,TGTGCCAGCAGCTTAGCAGACACGCGAAATGAAAAACTGTTTTTT
.,TRBV6-5,TRBJ2-1,TRBD2,CASSYFGRVNEQFF,TGTGCCAGCAGTTACTTCGGGAGGGTGAATGAGCAGTTCTTC
.,TRBV19,TRBJ2-7,.,CATSDRYYEQYF,TGTGCCACCAGTGACAGATACTACGAGCAGTACTTC
.,TRBV9,TRBJ2-1,TRBD2,CASSTRSGDYNEQFF,TGTGCCAGCAGCACACGTAGCGGGGACTACAATGAGCAGTTCTTC
once,TRBV19,TRBJ2-2,TRBD1,CASNPGDRDTGELFF,TGTGCCAGCAACCCGGGGGACAGGGACACCGGGGAGCTGTTTTTT
.,TRBV19,TRBJ1-5,TRBD1,CASSIDRGQHQPQHF,TGTGCCAGTAGTATAGACAGGGGGCAGCATCAGCCCCAGCATTTT
few,TRBV7-9,TRBJ2-4,TRBD1,CSSSLELGQGTGAKNIQYF,TGTTCCAGCAGCTTAGAACTTGGACAGGGTACGGGGGCCAAAAACATTCAGTACTTC
.,TRBV4-1,TRBJ1-1,.,CASSLETWTRSPAEAFF,TGCGCCAGCAGCCTCGAAACCTGGACAAGGTCCCCCGCTGAAGCTTTCTTT
.,TRBV6-6,TRBJ2-2,TRBD1,CASSGTGGDTGELFF,TGTGCCAGCAGCGGGACAGGGGGCGACACCGGGGAGCTGTTTTTT
.,TRBV7-9,TRBJ2-7,.,CSSSPGHYEQYF,TGTTCCAGCAGCCCAGGACACTACGAGCAGTACTTC
.,TRBV5-4,TRBJ2-5,.,CASSGSRETQYF,TGTGCCAGCAGCGGGAGCAGGGAGACCCAGTACTTC
.,TRBV5-4,TRBJ2-3,.,CASSLEHTNTDTQYF,TGTGCCAGCAGCTTGGAACACACAAACACAGATACGCAGTATTTT